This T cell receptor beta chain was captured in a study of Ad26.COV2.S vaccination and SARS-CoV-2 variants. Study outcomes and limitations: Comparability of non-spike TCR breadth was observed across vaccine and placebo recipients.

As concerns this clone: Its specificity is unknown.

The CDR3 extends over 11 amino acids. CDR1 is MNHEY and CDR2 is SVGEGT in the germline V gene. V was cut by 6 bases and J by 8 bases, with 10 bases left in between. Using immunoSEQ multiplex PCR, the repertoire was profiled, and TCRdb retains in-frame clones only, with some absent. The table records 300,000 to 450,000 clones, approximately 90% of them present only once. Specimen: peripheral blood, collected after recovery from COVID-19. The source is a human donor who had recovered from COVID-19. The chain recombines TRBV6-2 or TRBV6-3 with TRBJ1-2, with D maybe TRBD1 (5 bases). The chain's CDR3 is CASSRGSGYTF. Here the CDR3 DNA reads TGTGCCAGCAGCCGGGGCTCGGGCTACACCTTC.